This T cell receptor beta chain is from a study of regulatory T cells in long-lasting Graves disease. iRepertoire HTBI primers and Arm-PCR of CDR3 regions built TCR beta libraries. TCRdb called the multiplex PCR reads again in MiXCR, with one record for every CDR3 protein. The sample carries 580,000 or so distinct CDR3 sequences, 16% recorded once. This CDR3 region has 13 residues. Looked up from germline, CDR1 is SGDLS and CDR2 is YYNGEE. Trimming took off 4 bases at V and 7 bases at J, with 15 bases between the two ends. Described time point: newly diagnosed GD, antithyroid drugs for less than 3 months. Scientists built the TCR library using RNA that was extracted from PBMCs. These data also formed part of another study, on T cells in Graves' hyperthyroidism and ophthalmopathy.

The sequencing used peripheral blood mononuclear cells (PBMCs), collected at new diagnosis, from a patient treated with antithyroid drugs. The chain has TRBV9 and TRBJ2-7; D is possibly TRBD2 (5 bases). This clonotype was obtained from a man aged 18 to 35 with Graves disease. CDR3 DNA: TGTGCCAGCAGCCCTGACTTAGCGAGGGAGCAGTACTTC. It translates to CASSPDLAREQYF.